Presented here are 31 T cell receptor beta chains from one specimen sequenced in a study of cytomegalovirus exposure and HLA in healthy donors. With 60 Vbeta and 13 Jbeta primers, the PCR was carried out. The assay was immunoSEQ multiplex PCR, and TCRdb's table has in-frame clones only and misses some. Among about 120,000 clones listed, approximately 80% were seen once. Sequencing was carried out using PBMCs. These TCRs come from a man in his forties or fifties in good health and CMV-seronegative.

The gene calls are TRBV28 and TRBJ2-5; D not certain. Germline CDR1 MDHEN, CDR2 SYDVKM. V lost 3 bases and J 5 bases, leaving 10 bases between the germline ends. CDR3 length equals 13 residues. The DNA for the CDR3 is TGTGCCAGCAGTTTCGGAGTCGGGGAGACCCAGTACTTC. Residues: CASSFGVGETQYF.

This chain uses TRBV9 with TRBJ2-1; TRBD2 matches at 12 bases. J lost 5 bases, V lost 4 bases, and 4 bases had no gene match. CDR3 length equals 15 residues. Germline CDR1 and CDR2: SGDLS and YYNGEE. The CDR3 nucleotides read TGTGCCAGCAGCCTTCGACTAGCGGGGGACAATGAGCAGTTCTTC. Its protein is CASSLRLAGDNEQFF.

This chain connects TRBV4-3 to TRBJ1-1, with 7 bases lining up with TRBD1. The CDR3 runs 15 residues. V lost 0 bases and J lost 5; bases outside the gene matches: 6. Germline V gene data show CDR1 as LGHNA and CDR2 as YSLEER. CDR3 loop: CASSQDIGGWTEAFF. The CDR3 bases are TGCGCCAGCAGCCAAGATATAGGGGGCTGGACTGAAGCTTTCTTT.

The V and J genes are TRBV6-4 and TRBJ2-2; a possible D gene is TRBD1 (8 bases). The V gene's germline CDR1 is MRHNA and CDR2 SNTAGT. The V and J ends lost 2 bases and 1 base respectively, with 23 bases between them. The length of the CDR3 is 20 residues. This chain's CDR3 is CASSDPEQGEGVGNTGELFF. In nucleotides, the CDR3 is TGTGCCAGCAGTGACCCAGAACAGGGGGAGGGAGTTGGGAACACCGGGGAGCTGTTTTTT.

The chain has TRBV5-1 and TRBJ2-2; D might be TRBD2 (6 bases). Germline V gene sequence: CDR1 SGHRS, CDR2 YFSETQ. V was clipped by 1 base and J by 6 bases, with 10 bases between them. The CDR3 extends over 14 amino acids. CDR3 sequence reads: CASSLSGDPGELFF. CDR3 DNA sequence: TGCGCCAGCAGCTTGTCGGGGGATCCCGGGGAGCTGTTTTTT.

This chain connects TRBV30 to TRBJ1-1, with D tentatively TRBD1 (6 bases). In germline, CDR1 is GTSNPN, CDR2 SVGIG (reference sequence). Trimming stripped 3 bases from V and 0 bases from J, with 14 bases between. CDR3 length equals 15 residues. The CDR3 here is CAWSPGGRLNTEAFF. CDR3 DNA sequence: TGTGCCTGGAGCCCTGGGGGCAGATTGAACACTGAAGCTTTCTTT.

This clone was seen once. CDR3 region: CASSFGVDYNNQPQHF. CDR3 DNA sequence: TGTGCCAGCAGCTTCGGGGTGGATTACAACAATCAGCCCCAGCATTTT. The chain combines TRBV7-8 with TRBJ1-5, with D unclear. Trimming took off 3 bases at V and 3 bases at J, with 15 bases between the two ends. The CDR3 consists of 16 residues. Germline V lookup: CDR1 SGHVS, CDR2 FQNEAQ.

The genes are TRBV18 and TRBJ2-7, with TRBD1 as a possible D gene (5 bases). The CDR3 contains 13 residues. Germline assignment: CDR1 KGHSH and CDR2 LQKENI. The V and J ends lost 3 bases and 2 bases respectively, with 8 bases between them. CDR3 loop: CASSPSDTYEQYF. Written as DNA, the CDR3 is TGTGCCAGCTCACCTTCGGACACCTACGAGCAGTACTTC.

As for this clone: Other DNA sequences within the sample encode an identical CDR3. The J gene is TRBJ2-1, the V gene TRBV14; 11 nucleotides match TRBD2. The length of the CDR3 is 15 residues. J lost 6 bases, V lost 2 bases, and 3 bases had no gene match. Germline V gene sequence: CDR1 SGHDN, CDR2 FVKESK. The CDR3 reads CASSQSSGGGNEQFF. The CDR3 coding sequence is TGTGCCAGCAGCCAAAGTAGCGGGGGGGGCAATGAGCAGTTCTTC.

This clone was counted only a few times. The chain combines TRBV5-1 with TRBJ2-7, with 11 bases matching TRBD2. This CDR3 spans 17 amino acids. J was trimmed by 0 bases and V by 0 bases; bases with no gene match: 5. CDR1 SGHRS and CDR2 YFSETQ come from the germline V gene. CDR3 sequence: CASSLGLAGGLSYEQYF. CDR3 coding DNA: TGCGCCAGCAGCTTGGGGCTAGCGGGGGGCCTCTCCTACGAGCAGTACTTC.

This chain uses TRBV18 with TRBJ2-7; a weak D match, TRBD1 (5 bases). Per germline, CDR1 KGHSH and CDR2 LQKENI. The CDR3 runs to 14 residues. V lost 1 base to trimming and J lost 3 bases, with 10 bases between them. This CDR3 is CASSPRGQGYEQYF. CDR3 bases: TGTGCCAGCTCACCACGAGGTCAGGGCTACGAGCAGTACTTC.

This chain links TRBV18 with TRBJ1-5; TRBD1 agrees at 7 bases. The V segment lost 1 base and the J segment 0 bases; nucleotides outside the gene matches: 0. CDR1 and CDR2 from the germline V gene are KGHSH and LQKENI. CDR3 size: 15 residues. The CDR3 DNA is TGTGCCAGCTCACCACAGGGGGCTAGCAATCAGCCCCAGCATTTT. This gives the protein CASSPQGASNQPQHF.

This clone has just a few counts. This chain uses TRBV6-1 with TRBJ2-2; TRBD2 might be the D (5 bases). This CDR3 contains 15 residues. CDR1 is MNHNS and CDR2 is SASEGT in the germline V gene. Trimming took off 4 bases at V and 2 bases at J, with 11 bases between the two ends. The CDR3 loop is CASSVEGTNTGELFF. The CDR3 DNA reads TGTGCCAGCAGTGTCGAGGGAACTAACACCGGGGAGCTGTTTTTT.

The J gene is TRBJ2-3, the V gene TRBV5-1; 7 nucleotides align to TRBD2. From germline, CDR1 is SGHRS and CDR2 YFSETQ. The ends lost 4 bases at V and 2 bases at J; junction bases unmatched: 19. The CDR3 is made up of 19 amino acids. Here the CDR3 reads CASSVGRGATSEYTDTQYF. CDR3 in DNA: TGCGCCAGCAGCGTCGGACGAGGGGCAACTAGCGAGTACACAGATACGCAGTATTTT.

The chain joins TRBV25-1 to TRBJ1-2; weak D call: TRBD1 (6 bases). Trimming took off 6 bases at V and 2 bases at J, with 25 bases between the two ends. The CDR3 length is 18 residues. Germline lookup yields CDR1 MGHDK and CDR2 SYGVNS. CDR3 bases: TGTGCCAGCAGACAAACGGGGGGCGCGGTAGGTCTGAACTATGGCTACACCTTC. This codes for CASRQTGGAVGLNYGYTF.

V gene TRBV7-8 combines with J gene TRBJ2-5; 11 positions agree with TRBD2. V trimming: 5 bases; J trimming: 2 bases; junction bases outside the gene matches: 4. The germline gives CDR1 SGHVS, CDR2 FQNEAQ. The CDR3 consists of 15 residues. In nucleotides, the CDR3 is TGTGCCAGCAGCCAGAGGACTAGCGGGCAAGAGACCCAGTACTTC. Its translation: CASSQRTSGQETQYF.

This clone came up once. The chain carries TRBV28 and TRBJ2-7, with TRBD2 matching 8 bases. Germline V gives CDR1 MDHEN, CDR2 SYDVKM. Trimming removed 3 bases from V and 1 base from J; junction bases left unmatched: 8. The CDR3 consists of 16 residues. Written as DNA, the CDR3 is TGTGCCAGCAGTTTTCAGGGACTAGAGTATTCCTACGAGCAGTACTTC. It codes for CASSFQGLEYSYEQYF.

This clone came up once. CDR3 nucleotide sequence: TGTGCCAGCAGCTCTGACTCGAGCAATCAGCCCCAGCATTTT. This translates into CASSSDSSNQPQHF. The rearrangement joins TRBV7-9 to TRBJ1-5; D uncertain. The CDR3 consists of 14 residues. Trimming removed 4 bases at V and 1 base at J, with 8 bases between. CDR1 SEHNR and CDR2 FQNEAQ come from the germline V gene (reference sequence). Supplemented by reference TRBV7-9 and TRBJ1-5, the full variable domain reads DTGVSQNPRHKITKRGQNVTFRCDPISEHNRLYWYRQTLGQGPEFLTYFQNEAQLEKSRLLSDRFSAERPKGSFSTLEIQRTEQGDSAMYLCASSSDSSNQPQHFGDGTRLSIL.

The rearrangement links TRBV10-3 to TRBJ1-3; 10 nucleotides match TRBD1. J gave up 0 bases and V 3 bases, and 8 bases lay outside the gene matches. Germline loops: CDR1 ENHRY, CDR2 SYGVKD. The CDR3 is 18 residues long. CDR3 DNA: TGTGCCATCAGTGACCCGAGACAGGGGGCGAGCTCTGGAAACACCATATATTTT. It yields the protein CAISDPRQGASSGNTIYF.

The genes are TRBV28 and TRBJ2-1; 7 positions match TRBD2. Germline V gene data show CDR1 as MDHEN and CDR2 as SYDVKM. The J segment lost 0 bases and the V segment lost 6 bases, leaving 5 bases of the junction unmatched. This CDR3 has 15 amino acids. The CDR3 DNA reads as TGTGCCAGCAGCCCTAGCGGTAGCTCCTACAATGAGCAGTTCTTC. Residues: CASSPSGSSYNEQFF.

The CDR3 coding sequence is TGTGCCTGGATTCCCCCCGTGGATACGCAGTATTTT. It codes for CAWIPPVDTQYF. This chain connects TRBV30 to TRBJ2-3, with D unclear. With 4 bases removed from V and 6 bases from J, the gap between germline ends came to 11 bases. CDR3 size: 12 residues. The germline V gene encodes CDR1 GTSNPN and CDR2 SVGIG (reference sequence).

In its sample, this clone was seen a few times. CDR3 in amino acids: CASSLIPGTTEAFF. DNA for the CDR3: TGTGCCAGCAGCTTAATACCAGGTACGACTGAAGCTTTCTTT. This chain uses TRBV7-2 with TRBJ1-1; D uncertain. Germline-derived CDR1 and CDR2 are SGHTA and FQGNSA. V shed 2 bases and J shed 5 bases, with 12 bases lying between them. The CDR3 has 14 amino acids.

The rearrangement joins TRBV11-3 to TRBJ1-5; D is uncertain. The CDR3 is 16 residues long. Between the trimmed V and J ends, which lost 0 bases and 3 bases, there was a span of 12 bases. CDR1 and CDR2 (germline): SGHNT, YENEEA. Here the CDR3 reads CASSLDFGVANQPQHF. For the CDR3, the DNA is TGTGCCAGCAGCTTAGATTTCGGGGTCGCCAATCAGCCCCAGCATTTT.

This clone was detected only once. CDR3 in amino acids: CASSYRGGTTDTQYF. CDR3 DNA: TGTGCCAGCAGTTACAGGGGGGGGACCACAGATACGCAGTATTTT. This rearrangement joins TRBV6-5 to TRBJ2-3; perhaps TRBD2 as D (7 bases). In germline, CDR1 is MNHEY, CDR2 SVGAGI. The V end was cut by 2 bases, the J end by 2 bases, with 11 bases between. The CDR3 covers 15 residues.

In nucleotides, the CDR3 is TGTGCCAGCAGTAAGTCCCGGGACATTAATCAGCCCCAGCATTTT. Encoded protein: CASSKSRDINQPQHF. The chain recombines TRBV6-5 with TRBJ1-5, with D possibly TRBD1 on 6 matching bases. Between the trimmed V and J ends, which lost 5 bases and 4 bases, there was a span of 15 bases. The CDR3 covers 15 residues. The V gene's germline CDR1 is MNHEY and CDR2 SVGAGI.

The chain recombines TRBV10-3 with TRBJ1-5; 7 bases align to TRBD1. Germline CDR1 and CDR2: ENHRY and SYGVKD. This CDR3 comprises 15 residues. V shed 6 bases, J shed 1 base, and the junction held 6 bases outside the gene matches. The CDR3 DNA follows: TGTGCCATCAGAAGGGACAGCGGAAGCAATCAGCCCCAGCATTTT. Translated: CAIRRDSGSNQPQHF.

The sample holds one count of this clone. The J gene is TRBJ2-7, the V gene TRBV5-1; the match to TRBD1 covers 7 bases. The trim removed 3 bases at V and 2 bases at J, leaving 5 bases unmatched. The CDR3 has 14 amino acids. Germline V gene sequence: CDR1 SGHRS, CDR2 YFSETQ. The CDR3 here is CASSSMTGPYEQYF. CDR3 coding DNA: TGCGCCAGCAGCTCTATGACAGGGCCCTACGAGCAGTACTTC. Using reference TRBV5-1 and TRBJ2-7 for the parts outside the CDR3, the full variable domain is KAGVTQTPRYLIKTRGQQVTLSCSPISGHRSVSWYQQTPGQGLQFLFEYFSETQRNKGNFPGRFSGRQFSNSRSEMNVSTLELGDSALYLCASSSMTGPYEQYFGPGTRLTVT.

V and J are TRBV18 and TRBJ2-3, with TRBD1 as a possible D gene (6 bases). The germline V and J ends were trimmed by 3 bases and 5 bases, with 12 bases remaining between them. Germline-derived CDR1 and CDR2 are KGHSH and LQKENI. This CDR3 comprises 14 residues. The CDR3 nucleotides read TGTGCCAGCTCACCGCAACAGGGCGGAGATACGCAGTATTTT. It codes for CASSPQQGGDTQYF.

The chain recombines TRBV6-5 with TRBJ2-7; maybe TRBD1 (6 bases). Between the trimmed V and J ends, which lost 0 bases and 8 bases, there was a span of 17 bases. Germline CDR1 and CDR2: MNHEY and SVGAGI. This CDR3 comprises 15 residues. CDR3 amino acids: CASSYSGRARGKQYF. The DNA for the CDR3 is TGTGCCAGCAGTTACTCGGGGCGGGCAAGGGGGAAGCAGTACTTC.

CDR3 loop: CASSAGDTQYF. In DNA, the CDR3 is TGTGCCAGCAGCGCAGGCGATACGCAGTATTTT. The chain links TRBV9 to TRBJ2-3; D call uncertain. The CDR3 is made up of 11 amino acids. Trimming left V 3 bases short and J 6 bases short, with 5 bases between. Germline V CDR1 and CDR2: SGDLS, YYNGEE.

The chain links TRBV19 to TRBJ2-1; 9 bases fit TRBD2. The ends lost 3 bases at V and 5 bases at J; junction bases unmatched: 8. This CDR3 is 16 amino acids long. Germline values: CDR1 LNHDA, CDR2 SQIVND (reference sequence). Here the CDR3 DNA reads TGTGCCAGTAGTATGGGTAGCGGGGGATTCGACAATGAGCAGTTCTTC. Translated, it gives CASSMGSGGFDNEQFF.